This TCR beta chain is drawn from a study of T cell responses to AZD1222 COVID-19 vaccine. Background on the study: Pooled samples include second doses given at about 4 or 12 weeks.

Points on this clone: Its antigen is currently unknown.

Points from the study as a whole: Spike-wide vaccine-associated CD4 TCRs dominated at 160-218 and 743-854. Mostly white British, mostly female donors; authors suggested clonal diversity may be underestimated.

Clones were read by immunoSEQ multiplex PCR, and TCRdb kept only the in-frame ones, dropping some. The sample yields about 110,000 clones, roughly nine tenths seen once. Germline assignment: CDR1 SGHTS and CDR2 YDEGEE. The CDR3 spans 13 residues. Trimming took off 1 base at V and 4 bases at J, with 8 bases between the two ends. The receptor's source is an adult in good health. The V call is TRBV5-8, the J call TRBJ1-2; no firm D call. The sequences come from peripheral blood, collected on day 0 of AZD1222 vaccination. CDR3: CASSLQTSYGYTF. In DNA, the CDR3 is TGTGCCAGCAGCTTGCAGACTTCCTATGGCTACACCTTC.